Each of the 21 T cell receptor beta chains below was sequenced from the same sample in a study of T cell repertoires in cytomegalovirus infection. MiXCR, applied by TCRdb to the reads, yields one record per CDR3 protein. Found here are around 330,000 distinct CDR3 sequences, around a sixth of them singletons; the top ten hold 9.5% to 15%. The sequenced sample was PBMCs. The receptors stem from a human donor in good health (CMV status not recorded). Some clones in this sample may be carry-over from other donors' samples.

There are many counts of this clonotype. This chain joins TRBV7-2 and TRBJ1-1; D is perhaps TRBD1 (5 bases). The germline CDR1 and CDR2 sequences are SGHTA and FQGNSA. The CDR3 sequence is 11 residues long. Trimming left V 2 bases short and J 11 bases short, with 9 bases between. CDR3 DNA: TGTGCCAGCAGCTTATCAGGGTTCGCTTTCTTT. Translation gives CASSLSGFAFF. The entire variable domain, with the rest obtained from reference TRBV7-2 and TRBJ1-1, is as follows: GAGVSQSPSNKVTEKGKDVELRCDPISGHTALYWYRQSLGQGLEFLIYFQGNSAPDKSGLPSDRFSAERTGGSVSTLTIQRTQQEDSAVYLCASSLSGFAFFGQGTRLTVV.

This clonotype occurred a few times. CDR3 DNA sequence: TGTGCCAGCAGTTACGGGGGGCGCGCATCTGGGGCCAACGTCCTGACTTTC. Translation gives CASSYGGRASGANVLTF. The chain couples TRBV6-1 to TRBJ2-6; possible D gene TRBD2, 7 bases. V shed 5 bases and J shed 1 base, with 15 bases lying between them. This CDR3 contains 17 residues. Germline CDR1 is MNHNS and CDR2 is SASEGT.

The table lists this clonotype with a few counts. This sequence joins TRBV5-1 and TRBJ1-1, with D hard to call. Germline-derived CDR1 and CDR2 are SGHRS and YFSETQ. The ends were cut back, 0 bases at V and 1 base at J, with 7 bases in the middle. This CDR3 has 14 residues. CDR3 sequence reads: CASSLAATNTEAFF. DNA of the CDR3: TGCGCCAGCAGCTTGGCGGCCACGAACACTGAAGCTTTCTTT. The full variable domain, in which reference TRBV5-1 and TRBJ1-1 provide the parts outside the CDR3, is KAGVTQTPRYLIKTRGQQVTLSCSPISGHRSVSWYQQTPGQGLQFLFEYFSETQRNKGNFPGRFSGRQFSNSRSEMNVSTLELGDSALYLCASSLAATNTEAFFGQGTRLTVV.

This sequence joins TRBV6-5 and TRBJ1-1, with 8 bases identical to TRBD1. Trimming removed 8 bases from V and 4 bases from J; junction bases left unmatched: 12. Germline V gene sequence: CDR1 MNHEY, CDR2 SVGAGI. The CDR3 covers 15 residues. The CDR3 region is CASFNRAGGTTEAFF. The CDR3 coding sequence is TGTGCCAGCTTCAACAGGGCAGGGGGCACCACTGAAGCTTTCTTT.

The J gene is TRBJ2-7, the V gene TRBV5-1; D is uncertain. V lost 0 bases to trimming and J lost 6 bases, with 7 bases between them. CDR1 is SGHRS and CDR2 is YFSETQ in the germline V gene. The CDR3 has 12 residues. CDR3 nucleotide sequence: TGCGCCAGCAGCTTGGACTACGGCGAGCAGTACTTC. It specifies CASSLDYGEQYF.

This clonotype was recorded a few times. The CDR3 coding sequence is TGTGCCAGCAGCTCCTGGGACCGTAAGACCGGGGAGCTGTTTTTT. This encodes CASSSWDRKTGELFF. The V call is TRBV7-6, the J call TRBJ2-2; TRBD1 or TRBD2 may be the D gene (5 bases each). With 4 bases removed from V and 5 bases from J, the gap between germline ends came to 14 bases. The CDR3 sequence is 15 residues long. Germline V gene sequence: CDR1 SGHVS, CDR2 FNYEAQ.

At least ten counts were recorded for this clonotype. Here the CDR3 DNA reads TGTGCCAGCAGTTATGTAGACTGGTCCGGGGAGCTGTTTTTT. Protein sequence: CASSYVDWSGELFF. This chain uses TRBV6-1 with TRBJ2-2; the D is unclear. The CDR3 contains 14 residues. The V and J ends lost 5 bases and 6 bases respectively, with 13 bases between them. CDR1 and CDR2 from the germline V gene are MNHNS and SASEGT.

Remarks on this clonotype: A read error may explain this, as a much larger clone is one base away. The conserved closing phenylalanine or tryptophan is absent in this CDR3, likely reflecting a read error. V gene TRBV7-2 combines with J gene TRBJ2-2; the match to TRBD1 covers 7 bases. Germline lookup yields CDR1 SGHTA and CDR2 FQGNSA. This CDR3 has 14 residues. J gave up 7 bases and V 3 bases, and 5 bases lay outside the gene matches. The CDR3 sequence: CASSFNRGDGELFS. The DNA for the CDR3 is TGTGCCAGCAGCTTCAACAGGGGAGACGGGGAGCTGTTTTCT.

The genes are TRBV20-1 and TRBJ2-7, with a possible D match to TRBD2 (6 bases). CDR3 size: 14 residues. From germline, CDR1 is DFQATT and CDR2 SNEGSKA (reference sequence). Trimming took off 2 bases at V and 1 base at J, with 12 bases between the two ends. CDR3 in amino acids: CSARQTGSSYEQYF. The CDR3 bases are TGCAGTGCTAGACAGACCGGGAGTTCCTACGAGCAGTACTTC.

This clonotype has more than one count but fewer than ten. DNA of the CDR3: TGTGCCAGCAGCCTCCCAGCGGGGGGGCCGGTTGAGCAGTTCTTC. Protein product: CASSLPAGGPVEQFF. The J gene is TRBJ2-1, the V gene TRBV7-6; the match to TRBD2 covers 10 bases. V dropped 5 bases and J dropped 9; count of bases not matched to a gene: 10. Per the germline V gene, CDR1 is SGHVS and CDR2 is FNYEAQ. This CDR3 contains 15 residues.

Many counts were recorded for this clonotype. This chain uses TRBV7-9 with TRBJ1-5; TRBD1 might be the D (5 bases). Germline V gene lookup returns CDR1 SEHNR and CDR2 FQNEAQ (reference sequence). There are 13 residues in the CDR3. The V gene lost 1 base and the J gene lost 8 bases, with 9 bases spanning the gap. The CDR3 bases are TGTGCCAGCAGCTTAGGGGGGTCTGAGCCCCAGCATTTT. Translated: CASSLGGSEPQHF.

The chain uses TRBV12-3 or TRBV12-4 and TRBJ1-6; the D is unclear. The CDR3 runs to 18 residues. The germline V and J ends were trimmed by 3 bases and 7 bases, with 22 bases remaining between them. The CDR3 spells CASSLSKYELGSNSPLHF. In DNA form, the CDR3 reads TGTGCCAGCAGTTTGTCTAAGTACGAGCTGGGTTCAAATTCACCCCTCCACTTT.

DNA for the CDR3: TGCGCCAGCAGCCAAGATAATCTAGCCAAAAACATTCAGTACTTC. Translation gives CASSQDNLAKNIQYF. The V call is TRBV4-1, the J call TRBJ2-4; D not certain. Germline V gives CDR1 MGHRA, CDR2 YSYEKL. V was cut by 0 bases and J by 0 bases, with 6 bases left in between. The CDR3 length is 15 residues.

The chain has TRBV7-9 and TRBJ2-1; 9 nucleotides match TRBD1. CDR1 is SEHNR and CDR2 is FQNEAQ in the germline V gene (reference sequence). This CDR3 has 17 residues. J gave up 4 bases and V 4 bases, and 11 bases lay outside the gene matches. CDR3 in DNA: TGTGCCAGCAGCTCCGCTCCGGGACAGGGCTCGTACAATGAGCAGTTCTTC. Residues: CASSSAPGQGSYNEQFF.

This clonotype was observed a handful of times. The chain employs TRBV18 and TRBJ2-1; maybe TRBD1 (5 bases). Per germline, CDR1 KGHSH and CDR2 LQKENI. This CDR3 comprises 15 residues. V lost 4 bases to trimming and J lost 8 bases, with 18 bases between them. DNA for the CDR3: TGTGCCAGCTCACAGACAGTCGCTAATTCAGATGAGCAGTTCTTC. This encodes CASSQTVANSDEQFF.

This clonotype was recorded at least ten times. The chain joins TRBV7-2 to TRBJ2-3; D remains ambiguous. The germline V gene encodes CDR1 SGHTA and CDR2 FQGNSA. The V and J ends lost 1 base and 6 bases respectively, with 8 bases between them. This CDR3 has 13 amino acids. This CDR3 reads CASSLGLGDTQYF. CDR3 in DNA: TGTGCCAGCAGCTTAGGGCTCGGGGATACGCAGTATTTT.

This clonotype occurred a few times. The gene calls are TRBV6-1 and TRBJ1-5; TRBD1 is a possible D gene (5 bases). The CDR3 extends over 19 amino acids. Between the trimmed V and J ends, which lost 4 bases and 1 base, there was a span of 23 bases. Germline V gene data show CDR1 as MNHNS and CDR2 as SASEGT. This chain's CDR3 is CASSVTSRAGRGSNQPQHF. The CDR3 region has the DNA TGTGCCAGCAGTGTCACATCTCGGGCAGGGAGAGGAAGCAATCAGCCCCAGCATTTT.

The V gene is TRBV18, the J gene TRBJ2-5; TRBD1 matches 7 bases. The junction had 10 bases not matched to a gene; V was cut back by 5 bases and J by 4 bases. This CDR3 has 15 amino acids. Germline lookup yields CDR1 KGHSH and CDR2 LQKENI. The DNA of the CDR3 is TGTGCCAGCTCATCTCAACAGGGGTCCGGAGAGACCCAGTACTTC. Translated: CASSSQQGSGETQYF.

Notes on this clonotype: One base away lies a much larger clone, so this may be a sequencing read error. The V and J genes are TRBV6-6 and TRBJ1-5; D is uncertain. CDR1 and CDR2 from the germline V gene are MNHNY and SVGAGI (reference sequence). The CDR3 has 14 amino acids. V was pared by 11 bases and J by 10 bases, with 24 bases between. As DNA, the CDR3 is TGTGCCTGCTCCGACGTGGGAACCATGGAACCCCAGCATTTT. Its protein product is CACSDVGTMEPQHF.

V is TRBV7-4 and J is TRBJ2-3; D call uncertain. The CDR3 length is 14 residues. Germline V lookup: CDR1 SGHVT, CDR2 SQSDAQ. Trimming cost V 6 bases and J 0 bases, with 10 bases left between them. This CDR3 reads CASRKEASTDTQYF. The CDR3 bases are TGTGCCAGCAGGAAAGAAGCTAGCACAGATACGCAGTATTTT.

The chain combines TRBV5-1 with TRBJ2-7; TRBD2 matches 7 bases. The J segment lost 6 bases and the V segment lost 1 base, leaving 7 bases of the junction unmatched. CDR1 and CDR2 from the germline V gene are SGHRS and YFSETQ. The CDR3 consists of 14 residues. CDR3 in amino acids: CASSLWTGGSEQYF. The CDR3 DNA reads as TGCGCCAGCAGCTTGTGGACGGGGGGAAGCGAGCAGTACTTC.